This TCR beta chain comes out of a study of T cell responses to AZD1222 COVID-19 vaccine (dated by TCRdb to the early 2020s). For context, the study as a whole: AZD1222 recipients with second doses at about 4 weeks or about 12 weeks were pooled, because spike-specific TCR depth and breadth did not differ between schedules. A total of 240 or so trial participants underwent TCR sequencing, of whom under 220 had received two doses of AZD1222 and some 26 had received two doses of the MenACWY control vaccine. Enrollment into the trials was organized by age into subgroups of 18-55, 56-69 and 70-plus years, and those subgroups contained around 150, 28 and 57 TCR-sequenced participants, respectively.

Concerning this clone: What antigen it recognizes has not been identified. The input lacks base qualities; no much larger clone sits a single base away.

The label giving this sample's time point can be read as: baseline before first vaccination. Vaccinee samples came from UK trials COV001 and COV002, including a single-blind randomized controlled phase 2/3 trial of AZD1222 (ChAdOx1 nCoV-19) in healthy adults. Trial participant PBMC samples were collected at day 0 and day 28 after the second dose for TCRbeta chain sequencing. The paper as a whole reports these results and caveats: Nearly half of unique spike-specific TCRs reportedly recognized epitopes outside regions mutated in the B.1.351 and B.1.1.7 variants. After two AZD1222 doses, spike-specific TCR breadth and depth were significantly higher than at day 0 and than in MenACWY recipients. No day 14 peak-response samples were available, so repertoires were characterized only after the peak T cell response. The whole spike protein was spanned by vaccine-associated CD4 TCRs, and dominant responses were seen in regions 160-218 and 743-854. Only five to seven AZD1222 recipients were SARS-CoV-2 seropositive at baseline, limiting conclusions about previously exposed vaccinees. The 56-69-year group was small, and its depth increase did not reach significance, likely because of low power. Participants were mostly white British, with more females than males. The authors suggested clonal diversity may have been underestimated.

The CDR3 regions of human TCRbeta chains were analyzed by immunosequencing. In the source study's methods: TCRs in the repertoires were compared against a reference library of SARS-CoV-2-specific TCRs that had been generated with the MIRA antigen-specificity platform. Breadth was defined as the fraction of unique TCRs that were SARS-CoV-2-associated. Depth was defined as the fraction of total T cells that were SARS-CoV-2-associated. Using the MIRA data, every spike-specific TCR was mapped to the spike region that the TCR reacted to and assigned to either a CD4 or a CD8 class. Log10-transformed breadth and depth values were compared by one-way ANOVA with Sidak's multiple comparisons tests. TCRdb carries this immuneACCESS record with in-frame sequences only. Its versions omit some clonotypes, under half of them owing to an unresolved V gene in the studies checked, with the rest unexplained. V and J calls plus clone size are reproduced from that table; the DNA served to infer D and trimming. The sample contains some 92,000 clones, roughly nine tenths of them found a single time. Jointly, the top ten make up under 10% of the sample.

Ends trimmed: V by 5 bases, J by 4 bases; bases unmatched to a gene: 15. Reading the germline V gene gives CDR1 SGHRS and CDR2 YFSETQ. Reading from cysteine to phenylalanine, the CDR3 counts 17 amino acids. Only the CDR3 portion is preserved as DNA: 51 bases, with reading frame beginning at the first base. The specimen was peripheral blood, collected on day 0 of AZD1222 vaccination. The rearrangement combines TRBV5-1 with TRBJ1-1, with TRBD1 identical over 9 junction bases. The receptor comes from an adult in good health. CDR3 reads: CASRLLGQGIGSTEAFF. The DNA reads as follows: TGCGCCAGCAGATTGCTCGGACAGGGGATCGGGAGCACTGAAGCTTTCTTT.